The text below deals with one T cell receptor (beta chain). These data originate in a study of blood T cell repertoires in COVID-19. At the level of the study: Both acute and convalescent COVID-19 samples were obtained from the United States, Italy and Spain. From T cells, B-cell-depleted T cells, or PBMCs came the material, which was cDNA or gDNA.

Germline CDR1 is MNHNY and CDR2 is SVGAGI (reference sequence). V gave up 5 bases and J gave up 5 bases; unmatched junction bases: 10. This CDR3 is built from 17 residues. Authors' data handling: It was from reference gene primer amplification that nucleated cell counts were estimated. Profiling relied on immunoSEQ multiplex PCR, and the TCRdb table lists in-frame clones only, not all of them. The DNA gave D and trimming, while V, J and clone size come from that table. The sample comprises 65,000 to 90,000 clones, about 90% of which are singletons, and around 3% rests with the top ten. The chain combines TRBV6-6 with TRBJ2-2; 11 bases are shared with TRBD1. Input material: peripheral blood. The receptor was derived from a woman aged 45-60 years with active or convalescent COVID-19. The CDR3 coding sequence is TGTGCCAGCAGTCCTCGGGACAGGGGGGGGAAGACCGGGGAGCTGTTTTTT. Protein product: CASSPRDRGGKTGELFF.